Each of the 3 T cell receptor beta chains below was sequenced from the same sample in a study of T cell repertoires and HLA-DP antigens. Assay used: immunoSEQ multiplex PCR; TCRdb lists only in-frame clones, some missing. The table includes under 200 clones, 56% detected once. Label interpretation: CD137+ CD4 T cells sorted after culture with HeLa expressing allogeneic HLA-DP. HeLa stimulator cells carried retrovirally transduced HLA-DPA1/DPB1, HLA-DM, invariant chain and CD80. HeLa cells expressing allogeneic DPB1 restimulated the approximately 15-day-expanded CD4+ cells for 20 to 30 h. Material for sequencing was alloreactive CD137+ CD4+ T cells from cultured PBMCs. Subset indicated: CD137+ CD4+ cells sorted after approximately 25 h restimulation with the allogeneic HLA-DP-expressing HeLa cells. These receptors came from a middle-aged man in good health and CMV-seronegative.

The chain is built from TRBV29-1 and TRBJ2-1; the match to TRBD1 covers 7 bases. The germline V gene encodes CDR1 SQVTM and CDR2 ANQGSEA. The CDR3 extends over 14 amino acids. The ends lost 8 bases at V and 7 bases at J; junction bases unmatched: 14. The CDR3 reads CSTSQGVVRNEQFF. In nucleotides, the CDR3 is TGCAGCACTTCCCAGGGGGTGGTAAGAAATGAGCAGTTCTTC.

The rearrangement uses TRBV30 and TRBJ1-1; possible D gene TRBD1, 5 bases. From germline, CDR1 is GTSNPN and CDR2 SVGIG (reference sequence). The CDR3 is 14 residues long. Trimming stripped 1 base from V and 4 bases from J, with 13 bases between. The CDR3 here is CAWSGGGGSTEAFF. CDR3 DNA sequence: TGTGCCTGGAGTGGCGGGGGGGGGAGCACTGAAGCTTTCTTT.

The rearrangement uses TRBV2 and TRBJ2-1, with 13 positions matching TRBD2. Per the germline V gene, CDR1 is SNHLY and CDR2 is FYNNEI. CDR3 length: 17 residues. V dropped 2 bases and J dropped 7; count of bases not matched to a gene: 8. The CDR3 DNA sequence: TGTGCCAGCAGTGAACGCACTAGCGGGGGGGCCAGGAATGAGCAGTTCTTC. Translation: CASSERTSGGARNEQFF.